A single T cell receptor (beta chain) is shown here with its context. Its antigen is unknown. This entry is derived from a study of cytomegalovirus exposure and HLA in healthy donors. Study-wide results and caveats: Most TCRs appeared rarely, but some public TCRs recurred in many donors. In vitro assays verified that a few CMV-associated chains recognized CMV antigens specifically.

Donors came from a validation cohort of some 110 subjects, distinct from the first 666-subject cohort. The table came from immunoSEQ multiplex PCR; TCRdb's copy has only in-frame clones and leaves some out. Of a few hundred thousand clones in the sample, roughly 90% were seen once. Germline assignment: CDR1 MNHNY and CDR2 SVGAGI (reference sequence). V shed 6 bases, J shed 6 bases, and the junction held 10 bases outside the gene matches. The CDR3 length is 16 residues. What was sequenced was PBMCs. This rearrangement joins TRBV6-6 to TRBJ2-2, with 10 positions matching TRBD1. This TCR derives from a woman in her late teens or twenties in good health and CMV-seronegative. The CDR3 sequence: CASRIPGQGPSGELFF. For the CDR3, the DNA is TGTGCCAGCAGAATACCGGGACAGGGGCCCTCCGGGGAGCTGTTTTTT.